This TCR beta chain was identified in a study of Ad26.COV2.S vaccination and SARS-CoV-2 variants. For the study at large: By the intramuscular route, Ad26.COV2.S was given once, or twice 56 days apart. General study findings and limits: Recipients of vaccine and of placebo showed similar breadth of their non-spike TCR repertoires.

As to this clone: Antigen: not known.

The treatment is: some 20 received Ad26.COV2.S at low or high dose, single or two shots; about 5 received placebo; per-sample allocation not given. Sampling happened 63 days after the first vaccine or placebo injection. Cohort 1b enrolled adults aged 18-55 years in Boston. The shot given was an Ad26 vector that makes Wuhan-strain SARS-CoV-2 spike. Profiling relied on immunoSEQ multiplex PCR, and the TCRdb table lists in-frame clones only, not all of them. The sample holds 200,000 to 300,000 clones, roughly 85% seen once. The CDR3 sequence is 15 residues long. The V gene end was trimmed by 3 bases and the J gene end by 8 bases; junction bases not matched to a gene: 12. Germline-derived CDR1 and CDR2 are SGHRS and YFSETQ.

The receptor's source is a person aged 18 to 65 who received the Ad26.COV2.S COVID-19 vaccine or a placebo. The sample consisted of peripheral blood, taken in a trial of Ad26.COV2.S vaccine versus placebo. This sequence joins TRBV5-1 and TRBJ1-1, with 8 bases lining up with TRBD1. CDR3 sequence: CASSSALTGEEEAFF. For the CDR3, the DNA is TGCGCCAGCAGCTCGGCCTTGACAGGGGAGGAGGAAGCTTTCTTT.